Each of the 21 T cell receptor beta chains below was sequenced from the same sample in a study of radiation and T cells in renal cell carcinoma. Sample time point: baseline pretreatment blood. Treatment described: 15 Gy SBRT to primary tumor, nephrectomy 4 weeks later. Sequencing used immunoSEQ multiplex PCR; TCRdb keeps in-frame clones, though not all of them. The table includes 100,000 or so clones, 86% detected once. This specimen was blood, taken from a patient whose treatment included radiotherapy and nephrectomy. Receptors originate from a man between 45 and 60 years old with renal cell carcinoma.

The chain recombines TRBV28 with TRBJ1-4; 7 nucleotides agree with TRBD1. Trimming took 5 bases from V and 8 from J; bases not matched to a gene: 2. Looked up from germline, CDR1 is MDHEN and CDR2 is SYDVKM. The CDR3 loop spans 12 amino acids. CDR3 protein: CASSSRGEKLFF. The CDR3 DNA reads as TGTGCCAGCAGTAGCAGGGGGGAAAAACTGTTTTTT.

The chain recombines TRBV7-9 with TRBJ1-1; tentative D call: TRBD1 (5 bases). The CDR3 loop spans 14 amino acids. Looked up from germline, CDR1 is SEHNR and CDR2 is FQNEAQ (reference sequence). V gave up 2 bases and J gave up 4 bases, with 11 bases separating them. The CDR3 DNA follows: TGTGCCAGCAGCTTAACTGGGGGGATCACTGAAGCTTTCTTT. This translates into CASSLTGGITEAFF.

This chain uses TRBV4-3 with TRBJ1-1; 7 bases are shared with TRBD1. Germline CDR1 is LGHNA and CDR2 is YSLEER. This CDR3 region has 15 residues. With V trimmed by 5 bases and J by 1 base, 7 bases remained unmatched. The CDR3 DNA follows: TGCGCCAGCAGCGACCACAGGGGAGGGAACACTGAAGCTTTCTTT. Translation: CASSDHRGGNTEAFF.

This chain's CDR3 is CASSVDSGQGWVNEQFF. The CDR3, as DNA: TGTGCCAGCAGCGTAGATTCCGGGCAGGGGTGGGTCAATGAGCAGTTCTTC. V gene TRBV9 combines with J gene TRBJ2-1; TRBD1 might be the D (6 bases). This CDR3 is 17 amino acids long. Looked up from germline, CDR1 is SGDLS and CDR2 is YYNGEE. V was pared by 0 bases and J by 6 bases, with 19 bases between.

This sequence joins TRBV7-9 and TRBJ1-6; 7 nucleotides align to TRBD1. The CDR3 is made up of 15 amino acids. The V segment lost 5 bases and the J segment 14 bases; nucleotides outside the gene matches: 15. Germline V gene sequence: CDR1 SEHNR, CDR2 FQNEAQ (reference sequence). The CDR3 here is CASSPQGLTRPSLHF. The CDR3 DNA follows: TGTGCCAGCAGCCCACAGGGGCTCACCCGGCCCTCCCTCCACTTT.

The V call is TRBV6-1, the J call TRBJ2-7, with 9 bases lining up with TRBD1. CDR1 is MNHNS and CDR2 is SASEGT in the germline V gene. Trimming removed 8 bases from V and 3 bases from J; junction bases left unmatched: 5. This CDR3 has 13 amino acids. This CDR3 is CASLRQGVYEQYF. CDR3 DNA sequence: TGTGCCAGCCTCCGACAGGGGGTCTACGAGCAGTACTTC.

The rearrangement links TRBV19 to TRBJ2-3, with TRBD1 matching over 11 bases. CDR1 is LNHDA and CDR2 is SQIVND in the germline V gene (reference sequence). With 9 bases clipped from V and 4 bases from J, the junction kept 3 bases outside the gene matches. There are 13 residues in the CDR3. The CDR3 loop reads CASGQGAADTQYF. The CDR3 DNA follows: TGTGCCAGCGGACAGGGGGCGGCAGATACGCAGTATTTT.

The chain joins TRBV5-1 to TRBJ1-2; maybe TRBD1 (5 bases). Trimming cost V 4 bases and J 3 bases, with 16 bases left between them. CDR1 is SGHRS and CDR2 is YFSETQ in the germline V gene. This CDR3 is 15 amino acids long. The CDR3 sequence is CASSPVAGRDYGYTF. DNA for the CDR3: TGCGCCAGCAGCCCGGTGGCAGGGAGGGACTATGGCTACACCTTC.

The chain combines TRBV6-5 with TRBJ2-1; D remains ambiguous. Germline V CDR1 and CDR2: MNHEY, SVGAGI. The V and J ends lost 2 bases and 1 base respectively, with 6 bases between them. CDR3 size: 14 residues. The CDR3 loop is CASSYVESYNEQFF. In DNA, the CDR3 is TGTGCCAGCAGTTACGTGGAATCCTACAATGAGCAGTTCTTC.

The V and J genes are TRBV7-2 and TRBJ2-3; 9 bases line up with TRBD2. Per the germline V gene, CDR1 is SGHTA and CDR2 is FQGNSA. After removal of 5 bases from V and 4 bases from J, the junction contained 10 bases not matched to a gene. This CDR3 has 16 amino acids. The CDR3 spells CASSPSAGGSADTQYF. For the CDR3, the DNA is TGTGCCAGCAGCCCCTCGGCGGGAGGGTCGGCAGATACGCAGTATTTT.

The CDR3 sequence is CASSQDSGGNYGYTF. The CDR3 DNA is TGCGCCAGCAGCCAAGATAGTGGAGGTAACTATGGCTACACCTTC. The chain has TRBV4-1 and TRBJ1-2; D gene uncertain. The V end lost 0 bases, the J end lost 1 base, and 9 bases lay between the germline ends. Germline CDR1 and CDR2: MGHRA and YSYEKL. This CDR3 is 15 amino acids long.

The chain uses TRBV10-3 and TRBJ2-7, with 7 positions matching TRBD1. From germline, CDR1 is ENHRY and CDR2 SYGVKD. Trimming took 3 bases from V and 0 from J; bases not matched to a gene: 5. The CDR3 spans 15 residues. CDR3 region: CAISDSRQGSYEQYF. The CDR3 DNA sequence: TGTGCCATCAGTGATTCCAGACAGGGCTCCTACGAGCAGTACTTC.

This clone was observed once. The DNA for the CDR3 is TGTGCCAGCAGCTTAGTAGGATCCCCTAATGAGTATAATGAAAAACTGTTTTTT. The encoded protein is CASSLVGSPNEYNEKLFF. The gene calls are TRBV7-8 and TRBJ1-4; no clear D. V lost 1 base, J lost 4 bases, and 19 bases lay in between. The CDR3 totals 18 residues. Looked up from germline, CDR1 is SGHVS and CDR2 is FQNEAQ.

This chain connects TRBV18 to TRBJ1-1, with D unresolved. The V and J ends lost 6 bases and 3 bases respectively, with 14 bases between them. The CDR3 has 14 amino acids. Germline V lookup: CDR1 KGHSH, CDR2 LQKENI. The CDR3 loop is CASSELGSYTEAFF. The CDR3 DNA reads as TGTGCCAGCTCTGAGTTAGGATCTTACACTGAAGCTTTCTTT.

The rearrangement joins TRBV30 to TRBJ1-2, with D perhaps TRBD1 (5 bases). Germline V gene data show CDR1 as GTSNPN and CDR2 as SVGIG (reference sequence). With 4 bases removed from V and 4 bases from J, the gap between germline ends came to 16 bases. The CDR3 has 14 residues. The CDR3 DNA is TGTGCCTGGAACATACGGGGCGTACGCTATGGCTACACCTTC. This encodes CAWNIRGVRYGYTF.

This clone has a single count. The chain's CDR3 is CASSPDETDEQYF. The DNA of the CDR3 is TGTGCCAGCAGTCCTGACGAGACAGACGAGCAGTACTTC. The rearrangement joins TRBV27 to TRBJ2-7; weak D call: TRBD1 (5 bases). This CDR3 comprises 13 residues. V lost 5 bases and J lost 5, with 13 bases in between. Germline V lookup: CDR1 MNHEY, CDR2 SMNVEV (reference sequence).

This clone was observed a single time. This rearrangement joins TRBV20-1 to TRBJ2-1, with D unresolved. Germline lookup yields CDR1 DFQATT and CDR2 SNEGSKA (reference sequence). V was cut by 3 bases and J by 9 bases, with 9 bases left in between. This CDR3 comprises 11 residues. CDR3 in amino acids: CSARIVFEQFF. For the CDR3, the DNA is TGCAGTGCTAGGATAGTCTTTGAGCAGTTCTTC.

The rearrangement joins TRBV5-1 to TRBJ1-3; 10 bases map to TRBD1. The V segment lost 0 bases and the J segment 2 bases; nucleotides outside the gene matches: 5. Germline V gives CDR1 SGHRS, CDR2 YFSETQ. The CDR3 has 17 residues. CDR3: CASSLGQGALTGNTIYF. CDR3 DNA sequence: TGCGCCAGCAGCTTGGGACAGGGGGCCTTAACTGGAAACACCATATATTTT.

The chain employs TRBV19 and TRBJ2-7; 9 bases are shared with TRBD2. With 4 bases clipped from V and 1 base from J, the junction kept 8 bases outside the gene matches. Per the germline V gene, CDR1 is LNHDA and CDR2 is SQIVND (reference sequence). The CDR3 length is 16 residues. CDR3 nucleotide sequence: TGTGCCAGTAGTACGCCGTATAGCGGGGGATCCTACGAGCAGTACTTC. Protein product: CASSTPYSGGSYEQYF.

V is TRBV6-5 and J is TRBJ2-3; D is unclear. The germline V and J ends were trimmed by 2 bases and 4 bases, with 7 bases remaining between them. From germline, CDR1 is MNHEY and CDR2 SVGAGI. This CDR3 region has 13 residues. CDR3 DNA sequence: TGTGCCAGCAGTTACACCCAATCAGATACGCAGTATTTT. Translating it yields CASSYTQSDTQYF.

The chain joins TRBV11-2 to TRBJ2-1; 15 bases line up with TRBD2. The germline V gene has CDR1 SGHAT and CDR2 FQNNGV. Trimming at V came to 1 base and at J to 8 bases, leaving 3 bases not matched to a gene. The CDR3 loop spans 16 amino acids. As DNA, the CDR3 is TGTGCCAGCAGCTTAGTCGGACTAGCGGGAGGGGATGAGCAGTTCTTC. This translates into CASSLVGLAGGDEQFF.